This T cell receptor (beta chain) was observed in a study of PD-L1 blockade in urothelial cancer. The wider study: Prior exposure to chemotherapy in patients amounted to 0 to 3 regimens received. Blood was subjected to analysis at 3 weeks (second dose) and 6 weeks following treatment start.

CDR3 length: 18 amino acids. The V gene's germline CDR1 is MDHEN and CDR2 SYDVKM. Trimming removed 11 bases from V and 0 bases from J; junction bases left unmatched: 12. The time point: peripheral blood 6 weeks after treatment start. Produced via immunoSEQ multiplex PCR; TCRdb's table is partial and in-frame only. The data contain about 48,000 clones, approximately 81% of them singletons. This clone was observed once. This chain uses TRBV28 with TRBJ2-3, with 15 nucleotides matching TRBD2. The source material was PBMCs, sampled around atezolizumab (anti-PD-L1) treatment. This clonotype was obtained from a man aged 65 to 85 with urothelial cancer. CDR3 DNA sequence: TGTGCCGGCAAACGGGGGGGACTAGCGGGAGGAAGCACAGATACGCAGTATTTT. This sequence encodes CAGKRGGLAGGSTDTQYF.